A single sample is the source of the 17 T cell receptor beta chains below, sequenced in a study of neoadjuvant anti-PD-1 for oral cavity cancer. This table comes from immunoSEQ multiplex PCR, and its TCRdb copy is limited to in-frame clones, with some not included. The repertoire holds 84,000 or so clones, with 84% as singletons. Sample: PBMCs, taken before nivolumab (anti-PD-1) treatment. These receptors came from a person aged 40 to 85 with oral cavity squamous cell carcinoma.

The chain joins TRBV5-1 to TRBJ2-7, with 7 bases lining up with TRBD1. Looked up from germline, CDR1 is SGHRS and CDR2 is YFSETQ. V lost 6 bases and J lost 0; bases outside the gene matches: 6. CDR3 length: 14 amino acids. CDR3 protein: CASTGQESSYEQYF. The CDR3 coding sequence is TGCGCCAGCACCGGACAGGAGAGCTCCTACGAGCAGTACTTC.

The chain employs TRBV5-1 and TRBJ2-7; a weak D match, TRBD1 (6 bases). The V and J ends lost 0 bases and 4 bases respectively, with 14 bases between them. The CDR3 is 15 amino acids. Looked up from germline, CDR1 is SGHRS and CDR2 is YFSETQ. The CDR3 nucleotides are TGCGCCAGCAGCTTGGAGCCCAGGGGCATTTACGAGCAGTACTTC. Protein sequence: CASSLEPRGIYEQYF.

This chain connects TRBV5-6 to TRBJ1-2, with D possibly being TRBD1 (5 bases). CDR1 SGHDT and CDR2 YYEEEE come from the germline V gene. V was shortened by 4 bases and J by 10 bases, with 11 bases between the two germline ends. The CDR3 has 11 residues. The CDR3 region has the DNA TGTGCCAGCAGCCTCGGGACGGTCTACACCTTC. This encodes CASSLGTVYTF.

The J gene is TRBJ2-1, the V gene TRBV30, with 11 bases fitting TRBD1. Looked up from germline, CDR1 is GTSNPN and CDR2 is SVGIG (reference sequence). J gave up 2 bases and V 0 bases, and 6 bases lay outside the gene matches. This CDR3 has 17 residues. For the CDR3, the DNA is TGTGCCTGGAGTGTTTTCTGGGACAGGGGGACCTACAATGAGCAGTTCTTC. Translating gives CAWSVFWDRGTYNEQFF.

This chain connects TRBV30 to TRBJ1-1; D uncertain. This CDR3 region has 13 residues. V gave up 3 bases and J gave up 0 bases, with 8 bases separating them. CDR1 is GTSNPN and CDR2 is SVGIG in the germline V gene (reference sequence). The CDR3 spells CAWRGQVNTEAFF. CDR3 nucleotide sequence: TGTGCCTGGAGAGGGCAGGTGAACACTGAAGCTTTCTTT.

This sequence joins TRBV6-1 and TRBJ2-7, with TRBD2 as a possible D gene (6 bases). From germline, CDR1 is MNHNS and CDR2 SASEGT. This CDR3 contains 16 residues. V was shortened by 4 bases and J by 4 bases, with 20 bases between the two germline ends. This CDR3 is CASSGGSGGTGYEQYF. As DNA, the CDR3 is TGTGCCAGCAGTGGGGGTAGCGGAGGGACCGGATACGAGCAGTACTTC.

The rearrangement uses TRBV9 and TRBJ2-7; D ambiguous. Trimming took 8 bases from V and 2 from J, leaving 8 bases between them. The length of the CDR3 is 11 residues. Germline CDR1 SGDLS, CDR2 YYNGEE. CDR3 loop: CARRHTYEQYF. The CDR3 nucleotides read TGTGCCAGAAGACACACCTACGAGCAGTACTTC.

This CDR3 reads CASSEETEAFF. CDR3 nucleotide sequence: TGTGCCAGCAGCGAAGAGACTGAAGCTTTCTTT. The V and J genes are TRBV7-9 and TRBJ1-1; D ambiguous. V shed 5 bases and J shed 5 bases, with 6 bases lying between them. The CDR3 totals 11 residues. Germline lookup yields CDR1 SEHNR and CDR2 FQNEAQ (reference sequence).

Points on this clone: A read error is possible here, since a much larger clone lies one base away. The chain joins TRBV28 to TRBJ2-7; no clear D. Trimming removed 4 bases from V and 2 bases from J, with 3 bases in between. From germline, CDR1 is MDHEN and CDR2 SYDVKM. This CDR3 comprises 11 residues. The CDR3 nucleotides read TGTGCCAGCAGTTCCCCCTACGAGCAGTACTTC. Protein: CASSSPYEQYF.

The chain links TRBV4-1 to TRBJ1-2; D call uncertain. CDR3 length equals 13 residues. The germline V and J ends were trimmed by 4 bases and 8 bases, with 14 bases remaining between them. Germline V gives CDR1 MGHRA, CDR2 YSYEKL. The DNA of the CDR3 is TGCGCCAGCAGCCCCGCGGGTGGATTGGGCTACACCTTC. This encodes CASSPAGGLGYTF.

This sequence joins TRBV6-1 and TRBJ1-5; 7 bases match TRBD1. Trimming removed 6 bases from V and 3 bases from J; junction bases left unmatched: 5. The CDR3 is 14 residues long. CDR1 MNHNS and CDR2 SASEGT come from the germline V gene. The CDR3 nucleotides read TGTGCCAGCAGAGGGGACAGCCCCAATCAGCCCCAGCATTTT. It is translated as CASRGDSPNQPQHF.

The count of this clone is one. CDR3 protein: CASSYGGLFGGYTF. CDR3 DNA sequence: TGTGCCAGCAGTTACGGCGGGCTTTTTGGGGGCTACACCTTC. J is TRBJ1-2 and V is TRBV6-5; no clear D gene. Trimming left V 2 bases short and J 8 bases short, with 15 bases between. Germline-derived CDR1 and CDR2 are MNHEY and SVGAGI. This CDR3 has 14 amino acids.

V gene TRBV2 combines with J gene TRBJ2-7; no definite D call. The CDR3 covers 12 residues. Germline CDR1 SNHLY, CDR2 FYNNEI. Trimming pared 4 bases from V and 3 bases from J, leaving 7 bases between. CDR3 sequence reads: CASSGQLYEQYF. CDR3 sequence (DNA): TGTGCCAGCAGTGGTCAGCTCTACGAGCAGTACTTC.

The CDR3: CASSRDSSYGYTF. CDR3 sequence (DNA): TGTGCCAGCAGCCGGGACAGTAGTTATGGCTACACCTTC. This chain joins TRBV27 and TRBJ1-2; 7 bases match TRBD1. The germline V gene encodes CDR1 MNHEY and CDR2 SMNVEV (reference sequence). After removal of 6 bases from V and 5 bases from J, the junction contained 6 bases not matched to a gene. This CDR3 spans 13 amino acids.

This clone was seen more than once but under ten times. This chain links TRBV11-2 with TRBJ1-4, with D possibly TRBD1 on 5 matching bases. The CDR3 has 15 amino acids. Germline V gene lookup returns CDR1 SGHAT and CDR2 FQNNGV. Trimming shortened V by 3 bases and J by 4 bases, and 12 bases separated the two germline ends. The CDR3 protein is CASSFNDRNNEKLFF. The DNA of the CDR3 is TGTGCCAGCAGCTTTAATGACAGAAATAATGAAAAACTGTTTTTT. The variable domain in full, completed from reference TRBV11-2 and TRBJ1-4, reads EAGVAQSPRYKIIEKRQSVAFWCNPISGHATLYWYQQILGQGPKLLIQFQNNGVVDDSQLPKDRFSAERLKGVDSTLKIQPAKLEDSAVYLCASSFNDRNNEKLFFGSGTQLSVL.

The chain joins TRBV10-3 to TRBJ2-1; a weak D match, TRBD2 (6 bases). The CDR3 totals 16 residues. Looked up from germline, CDR1 is ENHRY and CDR2 is SYGVKD. Trimming removed 6 bases from V and 0 bases from J, with 15 bases in between. The DNA for the CDR3 is TGTGCCATCAGCCCGTGGGGGGATGGCTCCTACAATGAGCAGTTCTTC. Translating gives CAISPWGDGSYNEQFF.

CDR3 coding DNA: TGTGCCAGCAGTCCCGGACTAGCGGGACCCTACGAGCAGTACTTC. It encodes CASSPGLAGPYEQYF. The chain employs TRBV27 and TRBJ2-7; 12 nucleotides agree with TRBD2. V was pared by 5 bases and J by 2 bases, with 4 bases of the junction left unmatched. This CDR3 contains 15 residues. Germline CDR1 and CDR2: MNHEY and SMNVEV (reference sequence).